This T cell receptor (beta chain) was sequenced for a study of blood T cell repertoires in COVID-19. Study-wide context: Spain, Italy and the United States supplied samples that represented acute and convalescent COVID-19. T cells, B-cell-depleted T cells, or PBMCs supplied cDNA or gDNA.

The CDR3 loop spans 14 amino acids. Germline lookup yields CDR1 MNHEY and CDR2 SVGAGI. Measured with immunoSEQ multiplex PCR; TCRdb has only the in-frame clones, and not every one. This sample has roughly 200,000 clones; about 87% occur once, and the top ten carry 10%. Donors were grouped by their self-reported clinical history. For this clone: Its ends do not fully match the called genes, so a read error is possible.

The receptor's source is a man aged 18 to 29 with acute COVID-19. Sample: PBMCs or T cells enriched from blood (not recorded which). This rearrangement joins TRBV6-5 to TRBJ1-1; 8 bases line up with TRBD1. CDR3 nucleotide sequence: TGTGCCAGCAGCTCAGGGGGCGTGAACGCTGAAGCTTTCTTT. It yields the protein CASSSGGVNAEAFF.